This is a list of T cell receptor beta chains from one sample in a study of T cells after yellow fever vaccination. TCRdb recomputed calls from the 5' RACE reads with MiXCR, one row per CDR3 protein. The sample gives 200,000 to 250,000 distinct CDR3 sequences, approximately 3% of which show up once; around 3.2% is in the top ten. Sequencing used CD4+ T cells sorted from PBMCs, obtained 10 days after the yellow fever booster vaccination. These receptors originate from a man aged 18 to 30 who received the YFV17D yellow fever vaccine. CDR3s include the opening cysteine and the closing phenylalanine or tryptophan. The order of the fields is J gene, V gene, CDR3 length, CDR3 protein.

>TRBJ1-2|TRBV18|13
CASSPGDGYGYTF
>TRBJ1-2|TRBV4-1|16
CASSQHTGSVRDGYTF
>TRBJ2-6|TRBV4-3|19
CASSPPGGGYRSGANVLTF
>TRBJ2-2|TRBV28|15
CASRTTGGGTGELFF
>TRBJ2-7|TRBV14|14
CASSQNGGLYEQYF
>TRBJ2-7|TRBV9|15
CASSVYGQGGYEQYF
>TRBJ1-5|TRBV24-1|13
CATSDGDRGTQHF
>TRBJ2-5|TRBV27|15
CASSFWASRGETQYF
>TRBJ2-5|TRBV18|14
CASSPLAGSETQYF
>TRBJ2-1|TRBV7-9|14
CASSSGTEANEQFF
>TRBJ2-5|TRBV5-5|15
CASSWGQYDQETQYF
>TRBJ2-1|TRBV29-1|14
CSVGWEGAYNEQFF
>TRBJ2-3|TRBV20-1|12
CSGTGETDTQYF
>TRBJ2-3|TRBV10-1|12
CASSESGDTQYF
>TRBJ2-1|TRBV7-9|13
CASRPTTYNEQFF
>TRBJ2-1|TRBV6-5|16
CASRARDASIYNEQFF
>TRBJ2-5|TRBV7-7|14
CASSLAGLQETQYF
>TRBJ1-1|TRBV5-1|13
CASSLARPGQAFF
>TRBJ1-2|TRBV20-1|11
CSARWGYGYTF
>TRBJ1-6|TRBV5-1|16
CASSPTARTYNSPLHF
>TRBJ1-2|TRBV7-8|14
CASSSQSQGYGYTF
>TRBJ2-2|TRBV6-5|15
CASSYAGGYTGELFF
>TRBJ2-3|TRBV6-2/TRBV6-3|14
CASRKAGGTDTQYF
>TRBJ2-1|TRBV5-1|16
CASSLDGGGPYNEQFF
>TRBJ1-6|TRBV5-1|15
CASSLRTDTNSPLHF
>TRBJ2-5|TRBV5-1|14
CASSLGGFVETQYF
>TRBJ2-4|TRBV6-2/TRBV6-3|15
CASSSTPPPKDIQYF
>TRBJ1-2|TRBV12-3/TRBV12-4|13
CASSAGQSYGYTF
>TRBJ1-3|TRBV20-1|16
CSARDYRAIQTNTIYF
>TRBJ2-7|TRBV20-1|12
CSAGARGYEQYF
>TRBJ1-5|TRBV2|14
CASSGSTRNQPQHF
>TRBJ1-4|TRBV27|15
CASSSLTANNEKLFF
>TRBJ2-3|TRBV12-3/TRBV12-4|13
CASSPRSTDTLYF
>TRBJ2-3|TRBV7-2|13
CASSTSGTDTQYF
>TRBJ1-1|TRBV29-1|12
CSVPRGSGMRFF
>TRBJ2-1|TRBV6-6|14
CASSYSRGRDEQFF
>TRBJ2-7|TRBV20-1|15
CSAPRRQGSSYEQYF
>TRBJ1-1|TRBV12-3/TRBV12-4|13
CASTSEGRTEAFF
>TRBJ1-3|TRBV9|17
CASSVSSVGQTGNTIYF
>TRBJ1-6|TRBV20-1|16
CSAHPSQGAVNSPLHF
>TRBJ2-5|TRBV5-1|9
CASGETQYF